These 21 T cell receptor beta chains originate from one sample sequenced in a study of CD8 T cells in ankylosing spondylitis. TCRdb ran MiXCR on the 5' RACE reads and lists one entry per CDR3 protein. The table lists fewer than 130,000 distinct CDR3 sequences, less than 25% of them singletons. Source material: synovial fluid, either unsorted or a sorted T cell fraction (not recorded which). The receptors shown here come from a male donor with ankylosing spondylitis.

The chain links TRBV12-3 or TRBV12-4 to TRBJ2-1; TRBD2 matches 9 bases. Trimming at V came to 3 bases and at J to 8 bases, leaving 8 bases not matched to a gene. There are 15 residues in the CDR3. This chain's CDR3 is CASSFDSGRFYEQFF. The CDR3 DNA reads TGTGCCAGCAGTTTTGACAGCGGGAGGTTTTATGAGCAGTTCTTC.

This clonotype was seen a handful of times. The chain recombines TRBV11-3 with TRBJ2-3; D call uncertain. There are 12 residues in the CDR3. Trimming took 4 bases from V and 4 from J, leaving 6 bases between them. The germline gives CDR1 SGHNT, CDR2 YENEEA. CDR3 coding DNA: TGTGCCAGCAGCTCCCGAGCAGATACGCAGTATTTT. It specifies CASSSRADTQYF. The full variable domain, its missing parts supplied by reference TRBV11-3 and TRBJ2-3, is EAGVVQSPRYKIIEKKQPVAFWCNPISGHNTLYWYLQNLGQGPELLIRYENEEAVDDSQLPKDRFSAERLKGVDSTLKIQPAELGDSAVYLCASSSRADTQYFGPGTRLTVL.

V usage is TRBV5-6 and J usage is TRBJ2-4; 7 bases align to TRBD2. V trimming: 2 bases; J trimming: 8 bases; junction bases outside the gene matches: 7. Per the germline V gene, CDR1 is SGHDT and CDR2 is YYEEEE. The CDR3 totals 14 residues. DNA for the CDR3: TGTGCCAGCAGCTTAGCGGGGTGGGGGGACATTCAGTACTTC. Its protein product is CASSLAGWGDIQYF.

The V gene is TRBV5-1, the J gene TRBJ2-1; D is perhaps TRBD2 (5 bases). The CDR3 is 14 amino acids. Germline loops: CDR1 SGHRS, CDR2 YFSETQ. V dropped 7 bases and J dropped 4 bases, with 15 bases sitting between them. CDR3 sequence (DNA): TGCGCCAGCGGACCCGACGGGATATACAATGAGCAGTTCTTC. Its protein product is CASGPDGIYNEQFF.

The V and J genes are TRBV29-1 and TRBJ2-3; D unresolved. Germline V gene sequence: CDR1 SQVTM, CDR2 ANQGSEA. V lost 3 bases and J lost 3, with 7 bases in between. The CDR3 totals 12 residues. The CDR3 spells CSVEAATDTQYF. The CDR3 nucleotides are TGCAGCGTTGAGGCCGCGACAGATACGCAGTATTTT.

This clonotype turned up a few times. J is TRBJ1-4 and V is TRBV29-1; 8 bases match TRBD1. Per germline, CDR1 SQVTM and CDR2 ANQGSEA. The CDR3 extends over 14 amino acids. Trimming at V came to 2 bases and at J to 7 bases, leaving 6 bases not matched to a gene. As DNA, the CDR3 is TGCAGCGTTGAACGGGACAGGCCGGGTGAAAAACTGTTTTTT. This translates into CSVERDRPGEKLFF.

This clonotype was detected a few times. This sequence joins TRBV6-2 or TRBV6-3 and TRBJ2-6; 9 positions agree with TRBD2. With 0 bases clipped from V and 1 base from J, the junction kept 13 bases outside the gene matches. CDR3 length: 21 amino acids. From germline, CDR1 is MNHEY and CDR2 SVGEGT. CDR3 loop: CASSYSLRREGRLSGANVLTF. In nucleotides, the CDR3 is TGTGCCAGCAGTTACTCGTTGAGGCGGGAGGGCCGACTATCTGGGGCCAACGTCCTGACTTTC.

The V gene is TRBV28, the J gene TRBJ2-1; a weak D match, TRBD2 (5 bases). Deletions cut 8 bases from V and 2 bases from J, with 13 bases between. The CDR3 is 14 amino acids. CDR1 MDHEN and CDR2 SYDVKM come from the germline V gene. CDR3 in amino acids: CASYSPGTYNEQFF. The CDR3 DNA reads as TGTGCCAGCTACAGCCCGGGGACCTACAATGAGCAGTTCTTC.

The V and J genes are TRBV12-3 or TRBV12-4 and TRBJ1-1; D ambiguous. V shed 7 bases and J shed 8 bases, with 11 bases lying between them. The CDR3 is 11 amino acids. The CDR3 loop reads CASTSGGEAFF. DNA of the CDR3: TGTGCCAGCACTAGCGGAGGGGAAGCTTTCTTT.

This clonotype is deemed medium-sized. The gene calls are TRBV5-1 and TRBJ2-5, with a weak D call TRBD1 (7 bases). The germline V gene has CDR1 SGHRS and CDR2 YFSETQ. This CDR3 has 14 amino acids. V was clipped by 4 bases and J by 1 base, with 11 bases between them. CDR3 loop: CASSPGDSQETQYF. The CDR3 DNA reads TGCGCCAGCAGCCCGGGGGACAGCCAAGAGACCCAGTACTTC.

CDR3 in amino acids: CASAPSVSSGANVLTF. The CDR3 nucleotides are TGTGCTAGTGCCCCGTCTGTTTCATCTGGGGCCAACGTCCTGACTTTC. The chain joins TRBV12-5 to TRBJ2-6; D remains ambiguous. This CDR3 is built from 16 residues. Germline-derived CDR1 and CDR2 are LGHNT and FRNRAP. V was clipped by 7 bases and J by 1 base, with 14 bases between them.

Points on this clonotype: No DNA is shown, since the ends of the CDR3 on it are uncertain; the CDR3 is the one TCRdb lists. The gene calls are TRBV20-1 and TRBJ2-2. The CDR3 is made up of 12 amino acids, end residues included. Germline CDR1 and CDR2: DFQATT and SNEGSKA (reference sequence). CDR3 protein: CSARDVGELFFF.

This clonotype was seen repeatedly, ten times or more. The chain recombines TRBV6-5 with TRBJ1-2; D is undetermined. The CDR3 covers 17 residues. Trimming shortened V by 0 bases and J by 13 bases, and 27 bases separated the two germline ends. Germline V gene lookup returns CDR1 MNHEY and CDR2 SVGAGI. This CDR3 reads CASSYSKRKREQVGLTF. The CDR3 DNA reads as TGTGCCAGCAGTTACTCGAAAAGAAAGCGCGAACAAGTTGGTCTCACCTTC.

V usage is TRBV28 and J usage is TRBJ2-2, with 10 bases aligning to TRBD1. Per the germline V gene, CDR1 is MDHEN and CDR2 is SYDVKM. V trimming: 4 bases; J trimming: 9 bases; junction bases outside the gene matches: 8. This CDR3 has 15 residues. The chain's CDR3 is CASSSYGTGVRELFF. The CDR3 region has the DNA TGTGCCAGCAGTTCGTATGGGACAGGGGTGAGGGAGCTGTTTTTT.

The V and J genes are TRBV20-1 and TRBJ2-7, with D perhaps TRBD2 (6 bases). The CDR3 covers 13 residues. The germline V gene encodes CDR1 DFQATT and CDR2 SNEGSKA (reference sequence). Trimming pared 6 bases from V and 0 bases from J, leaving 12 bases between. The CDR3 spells CSALPEGSYEQYF. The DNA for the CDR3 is TGCAGTGCCCTGCCGGAGGGCTCCTACGAGCAGTACTTC.

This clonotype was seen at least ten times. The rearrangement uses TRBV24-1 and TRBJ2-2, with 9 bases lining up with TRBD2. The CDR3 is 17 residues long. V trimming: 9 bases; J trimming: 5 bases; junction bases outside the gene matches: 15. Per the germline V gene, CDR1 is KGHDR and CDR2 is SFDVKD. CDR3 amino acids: CATYTSKVAGETGELFF. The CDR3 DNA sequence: TGTGCCACCTATACCTCAAAGGTAGCGGGAGAGACCGGGGAGCTGTTTTTT.

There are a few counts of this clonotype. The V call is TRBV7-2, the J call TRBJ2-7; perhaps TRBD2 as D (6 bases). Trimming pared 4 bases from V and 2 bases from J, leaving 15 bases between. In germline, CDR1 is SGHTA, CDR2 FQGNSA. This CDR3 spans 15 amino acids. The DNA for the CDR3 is TGTGCCAGCAGCTCGACCCTAGCGTCGACCTACGAGCAGTACTTC. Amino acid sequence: CASSSTLASTYEQYF.

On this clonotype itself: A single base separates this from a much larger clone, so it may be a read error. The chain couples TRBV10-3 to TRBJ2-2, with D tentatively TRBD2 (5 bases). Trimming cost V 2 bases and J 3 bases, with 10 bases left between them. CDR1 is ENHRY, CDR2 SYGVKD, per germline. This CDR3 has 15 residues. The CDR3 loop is CAISENGVDTGELFF. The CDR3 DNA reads TGTGCCATCAGTGAGAACGGGGTGGACACCGGGGAGCTGTTTTTT.

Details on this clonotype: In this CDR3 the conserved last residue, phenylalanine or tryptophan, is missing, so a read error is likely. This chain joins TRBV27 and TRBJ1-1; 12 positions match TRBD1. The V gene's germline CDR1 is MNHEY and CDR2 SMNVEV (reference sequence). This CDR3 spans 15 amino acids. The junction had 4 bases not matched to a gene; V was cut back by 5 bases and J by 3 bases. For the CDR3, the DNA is TGTGCCAGCAGTCCGGGACAGGGGGCCTACACTGAAGCTTTCTTA. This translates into CASSPGQGAYTEAFL.

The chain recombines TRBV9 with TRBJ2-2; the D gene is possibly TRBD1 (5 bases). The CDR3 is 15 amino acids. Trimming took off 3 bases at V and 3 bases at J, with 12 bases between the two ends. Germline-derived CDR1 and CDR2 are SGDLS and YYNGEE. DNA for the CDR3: TGTGCCAGCAGCGAGGGGATAGTCTACACCGGGGAGCTGTTTTTT. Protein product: CASSEGIVYTGELFF.

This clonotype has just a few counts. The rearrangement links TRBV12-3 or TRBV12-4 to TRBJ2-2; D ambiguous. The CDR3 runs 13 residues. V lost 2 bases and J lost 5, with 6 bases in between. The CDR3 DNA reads TGTGCCAGCAGTTTATGGCGAACCGGGGAGCTGTTTTTT. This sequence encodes CASSLWRTGELFF.